This record covers a single TCR beta chain. A junction boundary mismatches the germline segment, possibly from a read error. Other DNA sequences in this specimen translate into the identical CDR3. Germline assignment: CDR1 MNHEY and CDR2 SMNVEV (reference sequence). This CDR3 has 13 amino acids. Measured with immunoSEQ multiplex PCR; TCRdb has only the in-frame clones, and not every one. The sample has 150,000 to 200,000 clones; around 92% are singletons. The data were taken from a study of control samples from healthy donors and cancer patients. The chain employs TRBV27 and TRBJ1-6, with unresolved D. This clonotype was obtained from a woman between 40 and 50 years old in good health. Sequencing was carried out using blood. The CDR3: CASTERRNSPLHF. The CDR3 region has the DNA TGCGCCAGCACTGAAAGAAGAAATTCACCCCTCCACTTT.